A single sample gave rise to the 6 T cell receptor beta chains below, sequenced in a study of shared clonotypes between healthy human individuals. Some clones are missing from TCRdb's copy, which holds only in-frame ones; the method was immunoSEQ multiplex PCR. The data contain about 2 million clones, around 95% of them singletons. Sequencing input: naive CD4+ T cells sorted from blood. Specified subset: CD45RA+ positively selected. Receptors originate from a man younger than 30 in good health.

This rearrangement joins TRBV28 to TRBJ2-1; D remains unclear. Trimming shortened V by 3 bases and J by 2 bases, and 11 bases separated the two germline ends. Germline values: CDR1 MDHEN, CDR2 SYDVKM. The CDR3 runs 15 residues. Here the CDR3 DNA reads TGTGCCAGCAGTTTGCTCCGTAACACCTACAATGAGCAGTTCTTC. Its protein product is CASSLLRNTYNEQFF.

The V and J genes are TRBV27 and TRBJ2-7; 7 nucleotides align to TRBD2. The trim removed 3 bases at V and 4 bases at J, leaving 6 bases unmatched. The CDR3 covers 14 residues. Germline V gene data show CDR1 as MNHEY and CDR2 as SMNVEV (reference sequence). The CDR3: CASSLVLGGYEQYF. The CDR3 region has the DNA TGTGCCAGCAGTTTGGTTTTGGGGGGGTACGAGCAGTACTTC.

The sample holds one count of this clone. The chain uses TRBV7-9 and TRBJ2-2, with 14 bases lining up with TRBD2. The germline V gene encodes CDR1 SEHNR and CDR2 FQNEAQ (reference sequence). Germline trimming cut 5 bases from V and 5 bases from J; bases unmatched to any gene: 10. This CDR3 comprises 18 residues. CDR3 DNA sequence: TGTGCCAGCAGCCCCGACGGACTAGCGGGAGGAGTTACCGGGGAGCTGTTTTTT. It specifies CASSPDGLAGGVTGELFF.

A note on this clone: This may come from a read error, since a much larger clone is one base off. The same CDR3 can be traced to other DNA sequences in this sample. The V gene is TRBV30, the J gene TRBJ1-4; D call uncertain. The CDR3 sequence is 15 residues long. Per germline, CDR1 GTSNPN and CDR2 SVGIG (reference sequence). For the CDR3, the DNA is TGTGCCTGGAGTCCCCCTTACTGGGAAAATGAGAAACTGTTTTTT. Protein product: CAWSPPYWENEKLFF.

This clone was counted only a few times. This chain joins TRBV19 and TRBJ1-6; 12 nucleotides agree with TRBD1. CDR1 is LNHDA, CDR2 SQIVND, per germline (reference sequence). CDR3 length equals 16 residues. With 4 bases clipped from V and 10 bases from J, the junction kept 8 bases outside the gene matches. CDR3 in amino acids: CASSTWDRGQESPLHF. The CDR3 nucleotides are TGTGCCAGTAGTACCTGGGACAGGGGGCAAGAGTCACCCCTCCACTTT.

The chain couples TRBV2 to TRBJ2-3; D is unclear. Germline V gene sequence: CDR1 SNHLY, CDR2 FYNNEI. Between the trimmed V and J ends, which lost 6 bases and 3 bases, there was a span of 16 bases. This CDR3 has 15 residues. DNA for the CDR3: TGTGCCAGCAGGAGAGGTGGCTTTAGGACAGATACGCAGTATTTT. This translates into CASRRGGFRTDTQYF. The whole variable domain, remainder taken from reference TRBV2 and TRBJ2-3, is EPEVTQTPSHQVTQMGQEVILRCVPISNHLYFYWYRQILGQKVEFLVSFYNNEISEKSEIFDDQFSVERPDGSNFTLKIRSTKLEDSAMYFCASRRGGFRTDTQYFGPGTRLTVL.